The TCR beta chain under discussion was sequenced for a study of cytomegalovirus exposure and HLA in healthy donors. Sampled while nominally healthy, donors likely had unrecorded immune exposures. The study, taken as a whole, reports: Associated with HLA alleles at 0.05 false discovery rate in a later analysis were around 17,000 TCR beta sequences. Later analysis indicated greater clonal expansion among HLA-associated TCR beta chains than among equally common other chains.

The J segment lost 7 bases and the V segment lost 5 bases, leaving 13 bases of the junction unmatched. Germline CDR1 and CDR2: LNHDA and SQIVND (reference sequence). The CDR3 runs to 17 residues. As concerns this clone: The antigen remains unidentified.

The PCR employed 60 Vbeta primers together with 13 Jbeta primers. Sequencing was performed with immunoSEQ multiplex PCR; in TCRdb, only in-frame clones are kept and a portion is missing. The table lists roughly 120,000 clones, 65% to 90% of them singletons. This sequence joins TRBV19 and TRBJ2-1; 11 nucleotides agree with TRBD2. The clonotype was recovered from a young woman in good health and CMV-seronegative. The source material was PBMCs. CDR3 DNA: TGTGCCAGTAGTCTCAACCGACTAGCGGGAAATAATAATGAGCAGTTCTTC. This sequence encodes CASSLNRLAGNNNEQFF.